This T cell receptor (beta chain) was captured in a study of T cells in Graves' hyperthyroidism and ophthalmopathy. Lactation, pregnancy, other autoimmune disease or uncontrolled infection led to exclusion of patients. A remark on this clonotype: Antigen unknown.

Authors of the study amplified TCR beta CDR3 regions from RNA transcripts. The primer set for the first-round RT-PCR of the TCR CDR3 was HTBI. TCRdb re-derived calls from the multiplex PCR reads in MiXCR, one entry per CDR3 protein. The sample shows just over 550,000 distinct CDR3 sequences, around 45% of them seen only once. Study-level results: The blood repertoire included most of the expanded thyroid clonotypes above 0.001.

The clonotype originates from a woman aged 18 to 35 with Graves' hyperthyroidism. Sequencing was carried out using peripheral blood or thyroid tissue (not recorded which).

CDR3 DNA: TGTGCCAGCAGCTTGCTGACAGGGGCCAACTATGGCTACACCTTC. Its protein is CASSLLTGANYGYTF. V gene TRBV25-1 combines with J gene TRBJ1-2, with 8 bases matching TRBD1. Germline V gives CDR1 MGHDK, CDR2 SYGVNS. This CDR3 has 15 amino acids. After removal of 6 bases from V and 2 bases from J, the junction contained 8 bases not matched to a gene.